This passage covers 2 T cell receptor beta chains from one sample sequenced in a study of T cells expressing NK-cell markers. TCRdb reprocessed the 5' RACE reads and reports one entry per CDR3 protein, with no DNA. The sample totals 300,000 to 450,000 distinct CDR3 sequences; its top ten clones hold 5% to 5.5%. Sequencing was performed on blood T cells: a sorted CD56 or NKG2C T cell subset, CD4+ or CD8+ T cells, or bulk PBMC T cells (not recorded which). The receptors here all came from a man aged 18-70 years in good health.

V and J are TRBV23-1 and TRBJ2-7; with no DNA, the TCRdb D assignment of TRBD1 cannot be verified. TRBV23-1 is reported as an ORF; its role is uncertain. The CDR3 loop spans 16 amino acids. The CDR3 sequence: CASSQYGTDAPYEQYF.

This chain joins TRBV11-2 and TRBJ1-2; TCRdb reports TRBD1, a call that lacks DNA to check it against. Germline V gene sequence: CDR1 SGHAT, CDR2 FQNNGV. CDR3 length: 17 amino acids. CDR3 sequence: CASSFRQGQGANYGYTF.